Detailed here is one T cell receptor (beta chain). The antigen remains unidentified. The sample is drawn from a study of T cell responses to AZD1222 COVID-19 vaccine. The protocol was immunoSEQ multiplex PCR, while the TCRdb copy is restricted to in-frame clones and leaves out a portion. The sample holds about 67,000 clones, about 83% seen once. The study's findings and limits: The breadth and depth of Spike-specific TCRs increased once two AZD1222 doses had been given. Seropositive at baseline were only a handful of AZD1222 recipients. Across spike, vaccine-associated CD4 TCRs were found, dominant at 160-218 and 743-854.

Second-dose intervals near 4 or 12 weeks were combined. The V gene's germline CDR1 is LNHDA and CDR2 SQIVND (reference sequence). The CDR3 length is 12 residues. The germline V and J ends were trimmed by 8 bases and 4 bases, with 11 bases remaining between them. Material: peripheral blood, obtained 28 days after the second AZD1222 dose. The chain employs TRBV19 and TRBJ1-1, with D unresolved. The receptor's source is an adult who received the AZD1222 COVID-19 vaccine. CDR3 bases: TGTGCCAGTGGACCCGTGGGCACTGAAGCTTTCTTT. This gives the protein CASGPVGTEAFF.